What follows describes a single T cell receptor (beta chain). Original data processing: Amplification with reference gene primers provided the estimates of nucleated cell counts. Sequencing was performed with immunoSEQ multiplex PCR; in TCRdb, only in-frame clones are kept and a portion is missing. That table furnishes V, J and clone size, whereas the DNA furnished D and trimming. The sample lists 65,000 to 75,000 clones, about nine tenths seen once, with 1.5% in the top ten. The source of the sample is a study of blood T cell repertoires in COVID-19. Study overall: Italy, Spain and the United States were the sources of the convalescent and acute COVID-19 samples. T cells, B-cell-depleted T cells, or PBMCs supplied cDNA or gDNA.

This CDR3 spans 14 amino acids. V lost 2 bases to trimming and J lost 4 bases, with 11 bases between them. Germline V gene lookup returns CDR1 ENHRY and CDR2 SYGVKD. The sequence came from a man aged 50-60 years with acute or convalescent COVID-19. The rearrangement uses TRBV10-3 and TRBJ2-5; D gene ambiguous. The specimen sequenced was peripheral blood. The CDR3 here is CAISERGTGETQYF. The CDR3 coding sequence is TGTGCCATCAGTGAGCGCGGCACGGGAGAGACCCAGTACTTC.